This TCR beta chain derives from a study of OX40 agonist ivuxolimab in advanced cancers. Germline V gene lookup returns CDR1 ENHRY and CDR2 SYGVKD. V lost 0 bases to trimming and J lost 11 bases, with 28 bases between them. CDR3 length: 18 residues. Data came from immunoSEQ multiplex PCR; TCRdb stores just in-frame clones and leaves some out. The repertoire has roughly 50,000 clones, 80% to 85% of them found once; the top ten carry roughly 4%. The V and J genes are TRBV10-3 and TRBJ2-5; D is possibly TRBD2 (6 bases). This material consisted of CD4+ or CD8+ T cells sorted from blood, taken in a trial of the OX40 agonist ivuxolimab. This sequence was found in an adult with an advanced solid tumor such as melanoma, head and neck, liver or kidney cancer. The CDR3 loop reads CAISESGRVGADSGEQYF. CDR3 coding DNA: TGTGCCATCAGTGAGTCTGGGAGAGTAGGGGCCGACTCGGGGGAGCAGTACTTC.